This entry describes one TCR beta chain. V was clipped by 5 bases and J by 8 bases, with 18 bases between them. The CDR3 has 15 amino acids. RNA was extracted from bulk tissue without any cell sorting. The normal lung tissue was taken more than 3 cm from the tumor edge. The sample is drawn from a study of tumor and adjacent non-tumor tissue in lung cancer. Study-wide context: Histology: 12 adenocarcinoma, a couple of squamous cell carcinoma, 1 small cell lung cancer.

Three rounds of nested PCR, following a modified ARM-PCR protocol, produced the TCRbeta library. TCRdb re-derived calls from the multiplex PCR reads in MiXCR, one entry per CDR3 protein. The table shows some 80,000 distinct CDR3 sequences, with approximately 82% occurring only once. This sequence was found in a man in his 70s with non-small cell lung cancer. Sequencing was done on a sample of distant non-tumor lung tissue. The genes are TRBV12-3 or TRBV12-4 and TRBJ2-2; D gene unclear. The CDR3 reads CASSHQYGKAGELFF. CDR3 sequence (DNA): TGTGCCAGCAGTCACCAATATGGGAAAGCAGGGGAGCTGTTTTTT.